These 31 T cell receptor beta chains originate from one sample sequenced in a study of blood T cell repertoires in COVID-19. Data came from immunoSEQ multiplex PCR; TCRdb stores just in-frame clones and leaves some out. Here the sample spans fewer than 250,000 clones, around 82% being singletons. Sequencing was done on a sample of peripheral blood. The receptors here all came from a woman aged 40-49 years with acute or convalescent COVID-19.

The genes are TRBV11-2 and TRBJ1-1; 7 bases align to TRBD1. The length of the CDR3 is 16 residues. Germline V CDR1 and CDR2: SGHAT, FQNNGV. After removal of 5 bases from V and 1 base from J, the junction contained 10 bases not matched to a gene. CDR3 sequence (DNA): TGTGCCAGCAGCCGATCTTCGTGGACAGGGAACACTGAAGCTTTCTTT. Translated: CASSRSSWTGNTEAFF.

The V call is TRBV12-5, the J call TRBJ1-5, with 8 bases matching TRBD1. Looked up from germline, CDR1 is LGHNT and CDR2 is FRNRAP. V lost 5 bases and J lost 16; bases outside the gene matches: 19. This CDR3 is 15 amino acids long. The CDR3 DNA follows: TGTGCTAGTGGTGGGGACAGGATAGCAATCAGCCCGGATCATTTT. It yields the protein CASGGDRIAISPDHF. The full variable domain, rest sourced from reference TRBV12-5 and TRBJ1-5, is DARVTQTPRHKVTEMGQEVTMRCQPILGHNTVFWYRQTMMQGLELLAYFRNRAPLDDSGMPKDRFSAEMPDATLATLKIQPSEPRDSAVYFCASGGDRIAISPDHFGDGTRLSIL.

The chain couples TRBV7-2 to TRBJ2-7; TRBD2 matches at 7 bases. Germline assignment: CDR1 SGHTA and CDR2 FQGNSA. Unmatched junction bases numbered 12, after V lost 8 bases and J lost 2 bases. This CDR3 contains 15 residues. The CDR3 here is CASLLSGLKPYEQYF. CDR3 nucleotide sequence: TGTGCCAGCTTGCTATCGGGACTAAAACCCTACGAGCAGTACTTC.

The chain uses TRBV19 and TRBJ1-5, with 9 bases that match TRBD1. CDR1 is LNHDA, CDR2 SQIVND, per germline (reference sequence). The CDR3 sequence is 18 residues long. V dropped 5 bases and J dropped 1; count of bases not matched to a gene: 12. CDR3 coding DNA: TGTGCCAGTAGTCCTTCAGGCGGGACAGGGAGAAGCAATCAGCCCCAGCATTTT. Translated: CASSPSGGTGRSNQPQHF.

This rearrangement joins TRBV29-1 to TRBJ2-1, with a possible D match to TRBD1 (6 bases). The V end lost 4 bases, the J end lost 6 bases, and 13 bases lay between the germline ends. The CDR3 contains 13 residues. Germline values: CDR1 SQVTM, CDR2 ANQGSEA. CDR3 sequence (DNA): TGCAGCGTTGGTACAGGGAAAAGCAATGAGCAGTTCTTC. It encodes CSVGTGKSNEQFF.

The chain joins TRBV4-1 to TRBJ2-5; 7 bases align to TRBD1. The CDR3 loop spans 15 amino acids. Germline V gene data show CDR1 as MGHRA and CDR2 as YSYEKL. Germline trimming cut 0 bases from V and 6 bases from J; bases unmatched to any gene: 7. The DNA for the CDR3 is TGCGCCAGCAGCCAAGATGAGGGGGCGGCTAAGACCCAGTACTTC. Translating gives CASSQDEGAAKTQYF.

The CDR3 DNA follows: TGTGCCACCAGTGATGCGGTAAATGAAAAACTGTTTTTT. It encodes CATSDAVNEKLFF. This chain links TRBV24-1 with TRBJ1-4; D ambiguous. The CDR3 loop spans 13 amino acids. V lost 3 bases and J lost 5, with 6 bases in between. CDR1 and CDR2 from the germline V gene are KGHDR and SFDVKD.

The CDR3 protein is CASMLRLSIKDNFNYGYTF. CDR3 nucleotides: TGTGCCAGCATGTTGAGGTTGAGTATAAAGGACAATTTTAACTATGGCTACACCTTC. V is TRBV2 and J is TRBJ1-2, with TRBD1 as a possible D gene (5 bases). Trimming removed 7 bases at V and 1 base at J, with 28 bases between. This CDR3 has 19 residues. Germline V gene sequence: CDR1 SNHLY, CDR2 FYNNEI.

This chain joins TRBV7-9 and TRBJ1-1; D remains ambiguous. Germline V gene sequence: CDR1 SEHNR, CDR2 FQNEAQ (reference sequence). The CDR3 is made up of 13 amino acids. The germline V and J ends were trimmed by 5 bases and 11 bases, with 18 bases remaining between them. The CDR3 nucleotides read TGTGCCAGCAGCCCGGGAGTCCCCCCTTCCGCTTTCTTT. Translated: CASSPGVPPSAFF.

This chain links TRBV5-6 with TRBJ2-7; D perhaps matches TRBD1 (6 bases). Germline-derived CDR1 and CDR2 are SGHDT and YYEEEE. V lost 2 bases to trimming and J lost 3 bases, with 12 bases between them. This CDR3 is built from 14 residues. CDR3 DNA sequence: TGTGCCAGCAGCTTATTTTCAGGGGACTACGAGCAGTACTTC. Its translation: CASSLFSGDYEQYF.

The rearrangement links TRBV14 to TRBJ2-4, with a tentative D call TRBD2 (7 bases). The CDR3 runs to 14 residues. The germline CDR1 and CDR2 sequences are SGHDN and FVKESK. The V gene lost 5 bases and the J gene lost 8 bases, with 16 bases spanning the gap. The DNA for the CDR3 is TGTGCCAGCAGCAACGTCCGGGGGGCGGACATTCAGTACTTC. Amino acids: CASSNVRGADIQYF.

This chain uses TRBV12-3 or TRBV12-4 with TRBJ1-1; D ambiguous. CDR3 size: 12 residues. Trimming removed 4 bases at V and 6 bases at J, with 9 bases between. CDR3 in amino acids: CASSSPGSEAFF. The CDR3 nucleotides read TGTGCCAGCAGTTCGCCAGGTTCTGAAGCTTTCTTT.

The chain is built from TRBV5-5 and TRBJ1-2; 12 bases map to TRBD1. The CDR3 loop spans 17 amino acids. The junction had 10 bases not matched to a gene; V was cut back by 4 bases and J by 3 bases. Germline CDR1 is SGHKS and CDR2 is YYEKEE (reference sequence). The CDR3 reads CASSPTGQGAMDYGYTF. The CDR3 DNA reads TGTGCCAGCAGCCCCACGGGACAGGGGGCTATGGACTATGGCTACACCTTC.

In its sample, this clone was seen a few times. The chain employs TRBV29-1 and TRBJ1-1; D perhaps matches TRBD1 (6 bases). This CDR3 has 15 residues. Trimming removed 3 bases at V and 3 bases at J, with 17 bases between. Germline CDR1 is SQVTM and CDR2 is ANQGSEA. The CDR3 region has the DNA TGCAGCGTTGACGGCAGGGGATTTTTAGACACTGAAGCTTTCTTT. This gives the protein CSVDGRGFLDTEAFF. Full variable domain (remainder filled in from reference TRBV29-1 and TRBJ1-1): SAVISQKPSRDICQRGTSLTIQCQVDSQVTMMFWYRQQPGQSLTLIATANQGSEATYESGFVIDKFPISRPNLTFSTLTVSNMSPEDSSIYLCSVDGRGFLDTEAFFGQGTRLTVV.

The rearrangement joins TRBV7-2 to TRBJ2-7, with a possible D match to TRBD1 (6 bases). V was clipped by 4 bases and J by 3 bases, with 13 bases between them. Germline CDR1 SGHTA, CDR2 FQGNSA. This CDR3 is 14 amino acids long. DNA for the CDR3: TGTGCCAGCAGCTCCAGGGACATCGGCTACGAGCAGTACTTC. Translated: CASSSRDIGYEQYF.

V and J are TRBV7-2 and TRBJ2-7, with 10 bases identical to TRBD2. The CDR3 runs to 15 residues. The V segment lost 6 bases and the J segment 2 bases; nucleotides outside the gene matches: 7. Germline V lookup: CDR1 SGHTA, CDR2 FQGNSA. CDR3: CASSPPSGGPYEQYF. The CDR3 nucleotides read TGTGCCAGCAGTCCTCCTAGCGGGGGACCCTACGAGCAGTACTTC.

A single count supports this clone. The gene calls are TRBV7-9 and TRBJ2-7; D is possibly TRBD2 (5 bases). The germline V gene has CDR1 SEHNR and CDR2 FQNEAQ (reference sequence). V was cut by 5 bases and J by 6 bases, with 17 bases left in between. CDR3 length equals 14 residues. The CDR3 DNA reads TGTGCCAGCAGCCCCCCATATCGGGAATCCGAGCAGTACTTC. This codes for CASSPPYRESEQYF.

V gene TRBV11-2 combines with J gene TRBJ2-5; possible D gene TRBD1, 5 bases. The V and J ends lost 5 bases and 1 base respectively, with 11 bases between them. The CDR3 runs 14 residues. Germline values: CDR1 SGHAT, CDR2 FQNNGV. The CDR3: CASSPTGGQETQYF. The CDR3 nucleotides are TGTGCCAGCAGCCCCACAGGTGGCCAAGAGACCCAGTACTTC.

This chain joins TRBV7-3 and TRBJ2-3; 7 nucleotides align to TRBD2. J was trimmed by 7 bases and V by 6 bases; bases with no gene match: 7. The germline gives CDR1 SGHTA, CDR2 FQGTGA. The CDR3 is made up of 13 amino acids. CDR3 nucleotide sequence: TGTGCCAGCAGAACAACGGGGGGTAATACGCAGTATTTT. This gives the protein CASRTTGGNTQYF.

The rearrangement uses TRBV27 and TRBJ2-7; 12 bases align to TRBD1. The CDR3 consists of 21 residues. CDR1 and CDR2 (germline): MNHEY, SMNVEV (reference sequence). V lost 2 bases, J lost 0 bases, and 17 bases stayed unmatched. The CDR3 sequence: CASSLRLTGTGGARSSYEQYF. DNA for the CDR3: TGTGCCAGCAGTTTACGACTAACCGGGACAGGGGGCGCAAGGAGCTCCTACGAGCAGTACTTC.

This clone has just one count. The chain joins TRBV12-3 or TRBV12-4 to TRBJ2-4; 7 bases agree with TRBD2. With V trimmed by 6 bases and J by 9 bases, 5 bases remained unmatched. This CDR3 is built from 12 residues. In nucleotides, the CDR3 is TGTGCCAGCAGGTCGGGGGAGGGCATTCAGTACTTC. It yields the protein CASRSGEGIQYF.

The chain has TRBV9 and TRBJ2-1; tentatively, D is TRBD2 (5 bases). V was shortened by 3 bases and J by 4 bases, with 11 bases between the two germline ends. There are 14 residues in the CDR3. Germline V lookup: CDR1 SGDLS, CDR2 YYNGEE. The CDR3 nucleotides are TGTGCCAGCAGCGCCGGACTGACTTACAATGAGCAGTTCTTC. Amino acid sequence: CASSAGLTYNEQFF.

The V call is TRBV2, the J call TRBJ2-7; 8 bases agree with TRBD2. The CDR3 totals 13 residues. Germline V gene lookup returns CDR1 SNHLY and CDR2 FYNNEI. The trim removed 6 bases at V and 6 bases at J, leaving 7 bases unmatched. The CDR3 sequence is CASRPGLEIEQYF. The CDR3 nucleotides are TGTGCCAGCAGACCGGGACTAGAGATCGAGCAGTACTTC.

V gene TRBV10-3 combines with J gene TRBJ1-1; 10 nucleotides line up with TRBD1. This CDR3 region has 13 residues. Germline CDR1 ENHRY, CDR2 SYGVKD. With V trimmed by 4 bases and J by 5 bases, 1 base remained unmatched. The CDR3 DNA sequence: TGTGCCATCAGTGGGGACAGGGGAACTGAAGCTTTCTTT. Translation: CAISGDRGTEAFF.

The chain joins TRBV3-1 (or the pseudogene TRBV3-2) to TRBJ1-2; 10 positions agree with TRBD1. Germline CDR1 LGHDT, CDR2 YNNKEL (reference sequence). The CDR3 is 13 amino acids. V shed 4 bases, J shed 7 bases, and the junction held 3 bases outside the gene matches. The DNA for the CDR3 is TGTGCCAGCAGCCCAGGGACAGGGGTTGGCTACACCTTC. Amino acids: CASSPGTGVGYTF.

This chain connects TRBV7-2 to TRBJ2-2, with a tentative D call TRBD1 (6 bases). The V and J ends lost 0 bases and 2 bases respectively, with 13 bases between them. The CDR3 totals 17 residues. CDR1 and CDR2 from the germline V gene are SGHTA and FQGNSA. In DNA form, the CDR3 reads TGTGCCAGCAGCTTAGCGCGCCAGGGGATCAACACCGGGGAGCTGTTTTTT. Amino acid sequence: CASSLARQGINTGELFF.

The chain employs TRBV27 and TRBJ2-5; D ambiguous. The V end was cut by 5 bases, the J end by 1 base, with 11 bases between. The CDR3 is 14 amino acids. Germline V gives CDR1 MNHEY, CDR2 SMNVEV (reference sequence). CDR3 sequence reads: CASSPPGSQETQYF. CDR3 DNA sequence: TGTGCCAGCAGTCCCCCAGGCAGCCAAGAGACCCAGTACTTC.

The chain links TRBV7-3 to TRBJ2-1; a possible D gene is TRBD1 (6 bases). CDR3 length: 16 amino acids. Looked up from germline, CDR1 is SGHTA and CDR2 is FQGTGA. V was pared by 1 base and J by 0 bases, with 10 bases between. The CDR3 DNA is TGTGCCAGCAGCTTAAATACGGGACACTCCTACAATGAGCAGTTCTTC. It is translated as CASSLNTGHSYNEQFF.

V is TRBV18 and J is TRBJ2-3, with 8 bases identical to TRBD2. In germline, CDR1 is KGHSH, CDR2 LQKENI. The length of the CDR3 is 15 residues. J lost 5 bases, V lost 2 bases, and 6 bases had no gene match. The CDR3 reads CASSPTGTRGDTQYF. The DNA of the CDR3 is TGTGCCAGCTCACCAACCGGGACTAGGGGAGATACGCAGTATTTT. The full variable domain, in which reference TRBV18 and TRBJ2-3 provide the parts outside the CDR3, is NAGVMQNPRHLVRRRGQEARLRCSPMKGHSHVYWYRQLPEEGLKFMVYLQKENIIDESGMPKERFSAEFPKEGPSILRIQQVVRGDSAAYFCASSPTGTRGDTQYFGPGTRLTVL.

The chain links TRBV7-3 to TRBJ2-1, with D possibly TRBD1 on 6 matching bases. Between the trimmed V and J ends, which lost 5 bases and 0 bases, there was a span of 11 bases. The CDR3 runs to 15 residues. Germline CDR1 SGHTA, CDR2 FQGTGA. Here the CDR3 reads CASSGGPSSYNEQFF. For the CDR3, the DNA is TGTGCCAGCAGCGGGGGCCCAAGCTCCTACAATGAGCAGTTCTTC. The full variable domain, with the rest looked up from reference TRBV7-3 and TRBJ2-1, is GAGVSQTPSNKVTEKGKYVELRCDPISGHTALYWYRQSLGQGPEFLIYFQGTGAADDSGLPNDRFFAVRPEGSVSTLKIQRTERGDSAVYLCASSGGPSSYNEQFFGPGTRLTVL.

CDR3 sequence: CASRVTGGNSPLHF. CDR3 bases: TGTGCCAGCAGGGTGACAGGGGGTAATTCACCCCTCCACTTT. The rearrangement uses TRBV6-5 and TRBJ1-6, with 9 bases lining up with TRBD1. V lost 6 bases, J lost 6 bases, and 3 bases stayed unmatched. The CDR3 sequence is 14 residues long. Germline values: CDR1 MNHEY, CDR2 SVGAGI.